This passage covers 23 T cell receptor beta chains from one sample sequenced in a study of glioma-infiltrating T cells after dendritic cell vaccination. TCRdb's table, derived via immunoSEQ multiplex PCR, lists solely in-frame clones and lacks some. This sample carries about 90,000 clones, around 85% of them seen once, and the ten largest clones take 2.5% to 3%. This sample comprised blood, obtained before dendritic cell vaccination. These receptors came from a human donor with glioblastoma.

This chain connects TRBV5-1 to TRBJ2-3; TRBD2 aligns across 7 bases. Germline loops: CDR1 SGHRS, CDR2 YFSETQ. Unmatched junction bases numbered 8, after V lost 4 bases and J lost 0 bases. CDR3 length equals 16 residues. The CDR3 sequence: CASSDGLDASTDTQYF. The CDR3 DNA is TGCGCCAGCAGCGATGGACTAGACGCTAGCACAGATACGCAGTATTTT.

V and J are TRBV5-8 and TRBJ1-3; D may be TRBD1 (5 bases). CDR1 SGHTS and CDR2 YDEGEE come from the germline V gene. This CDR3 contains 15 residues. Trimming took off 4 bases at V and 2 bases at J, with 13 bases between the two ends. The CDR3 spells CASSLSPGTGNTIYF. The CDR3 nucleotides read TGTGCCAGCAGCCTGAGTCCAGGGACTGGAAACACCATATATTTT. Using reference TRBV5-8 and TRBJ1-3 for the parts outside the CDR3, the full variable domain is EAGVTQSPTHLIKTRGQQATLRCSPISGHTSVYWYQQALGLGLQFLLWYDEGEERNRGNFPPRFSGRQFPNYSSELNVNALELEDSALYLCASSLSPGTGNTIYFGEGSWLTVV.

The chain joins TRBV28 to TRBJ1-5; 8 nucleotides line up with TRBD1. CDR1 is MDHEN, CDR2 SYDVKM, per germline. V shed 1 base, J shed 4 bases, and the junction held 6 bases outside the gene matches. The CDR3 has 16 amino acids. CDR3 sequence (DNA): TGTGCCAGCAGTTTATTGGCAGGGGGCTGGAATCAGCCCCAGCATTTT. Its protein is CASSLLAGGWNQPQHF.

This clone was seen once. The rearrangement links TRBV9 to TRBJ2-5; the match to TRBD2 covers 13 bases. The CDR3 contains 15 residues. Trimming cost V 7 bases and J 5 bases; bases outside gene matches: 8. CDR1 SGDLS and CDR2 YYNGEE come from the germline V gene. The CDR3 nucleotides are TGTGCCAGCGCCCCGGGACTAGCGGGGAGGGAGACCCAGTACTTC. Translation gives CASAPGLAGRETQYF.

This clone occurred once. The V and J genes are TRBV7-7 and TRBJ2-5, with unresolved D. In germline, CDR1 is SSHAT, CDR2 FNYEAQ (reference sequence). The V end was cut by 3 bases, the J end by 2 bases, with 7 bases between. This CDR3 has 13 residues. CDR3 sequence: CASSFIRQETQYF. CDR3 nucleotides: TGTGCCAGCAGCTTTATCCGGCAAGAGACCCAGTACTTC.

V usage is TRBV7-2 and J usage is TRBJ2-3; tentative D call: TRBD2 (6 bases). Looked up from germline, CDR1 is SGHTA and CDR2 is FQGNSA. CDR3 length equals 15 residues. V was pared by 1 base and J by 4 bases, with 12 bases between. DNA for the CDR3: TGTGCCAGCAGCTTAGGCGGGGCCGTGGCAGATACGCAGTATTTT. Its protein product is CASSLGGAVADTQYF. Full variable domain (remainder filled in from reference TRBV7-2 and TRBJ2-3): GAGVSQSPSNKVTEKGKDVELRCDPISGHTALYWYRQSLGQGLEFLIYFQGNSAPDKSGLPSDRFSAERTGGSVSTLTIQRTQQEDSAVYLCASSLGGAVADTQYFGPGTRLTVL.

This sequence joins TRBV9 and TRBJ2-5, with 8 bases matching TRBD2. V shed 4 bases, J shed 0 bases, and the junction held 5 bases outside the gene matches. CDR3 length: 15 residues. Germline CDR1 and CDR2: SGDLS and YYNGEE. The CDR3 nucleotides read TGTGCCAGCAGCCCAAGCGGGGGCCACCAAGAGACCCAGTACTTC. It translates to CASSPSGGHQETQYF.

The chain carries TRBV2 and TRBJ1-5, with TRBD1 matching 7 bases. The germline V gene has CDR1 SNHLY and CDR2 FYNNEI. Trimming removed 6 bases from V and 7 bases from J; junction bases left unmatched: 12. This CDR3 contains 15 residues. This chain's CDR3 is CASRAYRQGGQPQHF. The CDR3 coding sequence is TGTGCCAGCAGGGCCTACAGACAGGGCGGGCAGCCCCAGCATTTT.

V is TRBV27 and J is TRBJ2-7; 8 nucleotides align to TRBD2. With V trimmed by 8 bases and J by 3 bases, 9 bases remained unmatched. Germline V gene lookup returns CDR1 MNHEY and CDR2 SMNVEV (reference sequence). This CDR3 comprises 14 residues. CDR3 protein: CASSPRGTSYEQYF. CDR3 sequence (DNA): TGTGCCAGCTCCCCCCGCGGGACTAGCTACGAGCAGTACTTC.

The chain combines TRBV5-5 with TRBJ2-7; TRBD1 is a possible D gene (5 bases). V lost 4 bases and J lost 6, with 20 bases in between. Germline lookup yields CDR1 SGHKS and CDR2 YYEKEE (reference sequence). The length of the CDR3 is 15 residues. Here the CDR3 reads CASSLPPHRPGEQYF. Written as DNA, the CDR3 is TGTGCCAGCAGCCTCCCTCCCCACAGGCCCGGCGAGCAGTACTTC.

The chain carries TRBV14 and TRBJ2-3, with D maybe TRBD2 (6 bases). Deletions cut 4 bases from V and 1 base from J, with 18 bases between. The CDR3 consists of 17 residues. Per germline, CDR1 SGHDN and CDR2 FVKESK. In nucleotides, the CDR3 is TGTGCCAGCAGCCCCGCGGTGGGAGGTCAGGGCACAGATACGCAGTATTTT. This encodes CASSPAVGGQGTDTQYF.

This chain joins TRBV21-1 and TRBJ2-7; the table calls TRBD2, which could not be checked here. TRBV21-1 is flagged as a pseudogene. The CDR3 contains 16 residues. CDR3 nucleotide sequence: TGTGCCAGCAGCAAAGGGAAGGATAAAGGAGGCGGGGAGCAGTACTTC. Translated: CASSKGKDKGGGEQYF.

The genes are TRBV7-7 and TRBJ2-2; D might be TRBD1 (5 bases). Trimming left V 1 base short and J 2 bases short, with 8 bases between. This CDR3 is 15 amino acids long. CDR1 is SSHAT, CDR2 FNYEAQ, per germline (reference sequence). The chain's CDR3 is CASSLDRTNTGELFF. CDR3 in DNA: TGTGCCAGCAGCTTAGACAGGACCAACACCGGGGAGCTGTTTTTT.

The rearrangement joins TRBV5-1 to TRBJ2-3; TRBD2 aligns across 11 bases. This CDR3 has 17 amino acids. With V trimmed by 0 bases and J by 2 bases, 5 bases remained unmatched. Germline loops: CDR1 SGHRS, CDR2 YFSETQ. CDR3 in DNA: TGCGCCAGCAGCTTGGGGATAGCGGGGGGGGTCACAGATACGCAGTATTTT. Residues: CASSLGIAGGVTDTQYF.

The chain has TRBV5-1 and TRBJ1-5, with D unresolved. V shed 0 bases and J shed 0 bases, with 7 bases lying between them. The CDR3 sequence is 15 residues long. Germline values: CDR1 SGHRS, CDR2 YFSETQ. The CDR3 coding sequence is TGCGCCAGCAGCTTGGGTCCGTATAGCAATCAGCCCCAGCATTTT. Encoded protein: CASSLGPYSNQPQHF.

The genes are TRBV11-2 and TRBJ1-2; TRBD1 agrees at 8 bases. V lost 7 bases, J lost 8 bases, and 9 bases stayed unmatched. This CDR3 contains 13 residues. Germline-derived CDR1 and CDR2 are SGHAT and FQNNGV. The CDR3, as DNA: TGTGCCAGCACCCGGACAGGGACCTCCGGCTACACCTTC. It yields the protein CASTRTGTSGYTF.

This clone was seen only once. The chain links TRBV29-1 to TRBJ1-1, with no clear D. The CDR3 has 12 amino acids. V was cut by 3 bases and J by 1 base, with 6 bases left in between. Germline loops: CDR1 SQVTM, CDR2 ANQGSEA. The CDR3 DNA reads as TGCAGCGTTGATGGCCCGAACACTGAAGCTTTCTTT. It is translated as CSVDGPNTEAFF. Drawing the rest from reference TRBV29-1 and TRBJ1-1, the complete variable domain is SAVISQKPSRDICQRGTSLTIQCQVDSQVTMMFWYRQQPGQSLTLIATANQGSEATYESGFVIDKFPISRPNLTFSTLTVSNMSPEDSSIYLCSVDGPNTEAFFGQGTRLTVV.

The V gene is TRBV6-1, the J gene TRBJ1-1, with D maybe TRBD1 (5 bases). Germline V gene lookup returns CDR1 MNHNS and CDR2 SASEGT. V was clipped by 1 base and J by 11 bases, with 17 bases between them. The CDR3 runs 14 residues. The CDR3: CASSEDGGARKAFF. The CDR3 nucleotides are TGTGCCAGCAGTGAAGACGGCGGGGCTCGTAAGGCTTTCTTT.

The chain is built from TRBV18 and TRBJ1-2; D is undetermined. Trimming stripped 6 bases from V and 4 bases from J, with 24 bases between. The germline V gene has CDR1 KGHSH and CDR2 LQKENI. The CDR3 sequence is 17 residues long. The CDR3 DNA follows: TGTGCCAGCTCCGAATACTCTCCGAACGGAGCAACCTATGGCTACACCTTC. This codes for CASSEYSPNGATYGYTF.

V is TRBV7-8 and J is TRBJ2-5, with 8 bases lining up with TRBD2. Trimming removed 5 bases from V and 0 bases from J; junction bases left unmatched: 17. The V gene's germline CDR1 is SGHVS and CDR2 FQNEAQ. The CDR3 is 19 residues long. CDR3 DNA: TGTGCCAGCAGCCCGCCCCCCCTGGTTGGTAGCGGGAACCAAGAGACCCAGTACTTC. Translating gives CASSPPPLVGSGNQETQYF.

The V and J genes are TRBV29-1 and TRBJ1-4; D possibly corresponds to TRBD1 (5 bases). This CDR3 contains 14 residues. Germline V CDR1 and CDR2: SQVTM, ANQGSEA. Trimming pared 7 bases from V and 7 bases from J, leaving 19 bases between. The CDR3 region has the DNA TGCAGCGCCCCCGTGGGGGGATTTGGTGAAAAACTGTTTTTT. As protein: CSAPVGGFGEKLFF.

This chain connects TRBV7-9 to TRBJ1-1; D possibly corresponds to TRBD1 (5 bases). V gave up 7 bases and J gave up 1 base, with 13 bases separating them. The CDR3 covers 14 residues. The V gene's germline CDR1 is SEHNR and CDR2 FQNEAQ (reference sequence). This CDR3 is CASTQGGANTEAFF. CDR3 sequence (DNA): TGTGCCAGCACCCAGGGTGGGGCGAACACTGAAGCTTTCTTT.

The J gene is TRBJ2-5, the V gene TRBV7-2; 8 nucleotides line up with TRBD1. After removal of 4 bases from V and 2 bases from J, the junction contained 0 bases not matched to a gene. Germline assignment: CDR1 SGHTA and CDR2 FQGNSA. This CDR3 contains 13 residues. The CDR3: CASSWTGQETQYF. For the CDR3, the DNA is TGTGCCAGCAGCTGGACAGGGCAAGAGACCCAGTACTTC.